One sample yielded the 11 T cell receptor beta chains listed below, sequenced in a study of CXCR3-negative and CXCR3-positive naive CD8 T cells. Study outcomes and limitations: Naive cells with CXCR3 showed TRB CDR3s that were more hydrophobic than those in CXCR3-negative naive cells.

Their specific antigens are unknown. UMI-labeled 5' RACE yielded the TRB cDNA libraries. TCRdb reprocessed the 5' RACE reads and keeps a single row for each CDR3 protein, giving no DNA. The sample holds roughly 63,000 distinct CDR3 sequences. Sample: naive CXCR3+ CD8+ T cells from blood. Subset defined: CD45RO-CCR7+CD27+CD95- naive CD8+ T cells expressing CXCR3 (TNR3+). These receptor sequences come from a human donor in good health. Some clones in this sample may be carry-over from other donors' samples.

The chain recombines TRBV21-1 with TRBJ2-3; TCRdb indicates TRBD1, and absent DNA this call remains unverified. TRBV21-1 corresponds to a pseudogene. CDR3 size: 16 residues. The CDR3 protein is CASSKGGEGRTDTQYF.

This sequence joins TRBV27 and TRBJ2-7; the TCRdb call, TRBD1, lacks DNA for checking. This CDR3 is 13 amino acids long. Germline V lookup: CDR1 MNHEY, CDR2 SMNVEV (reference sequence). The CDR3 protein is CASSLNGNYEQYF.

The CDR3: CSVGQGNTGELFF. The chain links TRBV29-1 to TRBJ2-2; TCRdb picks TRBD1, but there is no DNA to check that call. Germline CDR1 is SQVTM and CDR2 is ANQGSEA. The CDR3 is made up of 13 amino acids.

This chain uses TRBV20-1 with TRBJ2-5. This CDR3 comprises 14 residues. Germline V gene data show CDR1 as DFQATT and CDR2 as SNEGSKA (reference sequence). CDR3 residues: CSARGGNTQETQYF.

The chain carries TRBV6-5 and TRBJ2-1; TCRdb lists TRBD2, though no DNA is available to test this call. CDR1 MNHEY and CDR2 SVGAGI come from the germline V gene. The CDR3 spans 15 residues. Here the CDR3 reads CASRTNSGPYNEQFF.

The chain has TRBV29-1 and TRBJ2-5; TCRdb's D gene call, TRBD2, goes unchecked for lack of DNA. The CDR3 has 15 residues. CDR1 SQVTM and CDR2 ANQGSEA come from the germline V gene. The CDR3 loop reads CSVGGTSAYQETQYF.

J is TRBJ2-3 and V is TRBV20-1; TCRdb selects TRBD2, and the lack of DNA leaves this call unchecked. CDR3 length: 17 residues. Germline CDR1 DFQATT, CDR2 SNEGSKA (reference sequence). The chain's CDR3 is CSAREPGTSASTDTQYF.

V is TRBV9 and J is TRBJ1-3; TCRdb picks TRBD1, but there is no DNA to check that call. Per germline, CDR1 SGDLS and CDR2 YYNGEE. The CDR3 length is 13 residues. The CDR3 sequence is CASRGTSGNTIYF.

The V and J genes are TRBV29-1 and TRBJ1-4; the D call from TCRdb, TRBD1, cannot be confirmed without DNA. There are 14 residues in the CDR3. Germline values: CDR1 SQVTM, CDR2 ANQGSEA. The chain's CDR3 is CSVEVRGNNEKLFF.

CDR3 region: CASSYDWKNEQFF. The chain recombines TRBV6-5 with TRBJ2-1. The CDR3 runs to 13 residues. Germline V gene data show CDR1 as MNHEY and CDR2 as SVGAGI.

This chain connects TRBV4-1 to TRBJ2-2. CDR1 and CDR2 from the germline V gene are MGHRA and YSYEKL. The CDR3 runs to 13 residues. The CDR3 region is CASSQKYTGELFF.